This TCR beta chain comes out of a study of blood T cell repertoires in COVID-19 (dated by TCRdb to the early 2020s). At the level of the whole study: Samples covering the acute and convalescent phases of COVID-19 were provided by collaborators in the United States, Italy and Spain. Samples were obtained from the ongoing ImmuneRACE study (first 160 participants) and from over 1,000 subjects provided by 6 global collaborators. The repertoires were released in a freely available public database intended as a resource for research on the immune response to SARS-CoV-2. The material from the prospective study consisted of cDNA or gDNA derived from T cells, B-cell-depleted T cells, or PBMCs. Nearly every sample came with metadata listing a de-identified subject ID, COVID-19 status, age in years and sex. The dataset comprised deeply sampled blood TCRbeta repertoires from subjects exposed to, actively infected with, or recovered from COVID-19. HLA class I and class II types, where available, came from metadata supplied by the sample provider rather than from assay-based typing. Study-level results and caveats: The quantity of clinical and demographic metadata differed by source and by participant and was supplied without curation.

TCRbeta CDR3 regions were amplified from genomic DNA by means of the immunoSEQ Assay, a bias-controlled multiplex PCR. For the original study's pipeline: The number of nucleated cells in each sample was estimated by amplification of reference gene primers within the assay. To quantify the absolute abundance of each unique TCRbeta CDR3 rearrangement, sequence reads were collapsed and filtered. Productive Simpson clonality was computed per sample as the square root of Simpson's diversity index over productive rearrangements. TCRdb mirrors the immuneACCESS table, restricted to in-frame sequences. Some clones are absent from its copies; in checked studies, under half trace to an unresolved V gene, and the reason for the others is unknown. The DNA was the basis for D and trimming; V, J and clone size are from that table. The sample records 450,000 or so clones, roughly 89% of which are singletons. Together, the top ten hold 0.7% to 0.85% of the sample.

On this clone itself: The clone's antigen remains unknown. The input lacks base qualities; no much larger clone sits a single base away.

In Seattle, one collaborating source enrolled patients while the infection was active and tracked those patients longitudinally over the course of disease. The collaborating institutions used their own protocols to collect whole blood in K2EDTA tubes. Collaborator samples were shipped for TCRbeta analysis as frozen whole blood, isolated PBMCs, or DNA extracted from either sample type. CDR1 is given as MDHEN and CDR2 as SYDVKM, both from the germline V gene. Including cysteine and phenylalanine, the CDR3 has 16 amino acids. The retained sequence is limited to the CDR3, 48 bases, with the frame set at the first base. Clipping removes 6 bases from V and 4 bases from J, with 8 as the unmatched junction base count.

The V gene is TRBV28 and the J gene is TRBJ2-3, with TRBD2 identical over 12 junction bases. Sequenced input: peripheral blood. This clonotype was sampled from a man aged 18-30 years with COVID-19, enrolled during active disease. The DNA is as follows: TGTGCCAGCAGATCGACTAGCGGGAGTGACCCAGATACGCAGTATTTT. It specifies CASRSTSGSDPDTQYF.